This T cell receptor (beta chain) was recovered during a study of T cell responses to AZD1222 COVID-19 vaccine. Regarding the study as a whole: Nearly half of spike-specific TCRs reportedly target variant regions that are unmutated in the B.1.351 and B.1.1.7 variants. Rises in breadth and depth of Spike-specific TCRs came after two AZD1222 doses. Mostly white British, mostly female donors; authors suggested clonal diversity may be underestimated.

On this clone itself: Its antigen is not known.

Analysis merged second doses at about 4 or about 12 weeks. The CDR3 sequence is 15 residues long. CDR1 is MNHEY, CDR2 SVGAGI, per germline. The V and J ends lost 4 bases and 4 bases, in that order; junction bases with no gene match: 5. The protocol was immunoSEQ multiplex PCR, while the TCRdb copy is restricted to in-frame clones and leaves out a portion. This table has under 35,000 clones, 85% to 90% appearing once. The sequences come from peripheral blood, collected 28 days after the second AZD1222 dose. The source is an adult who received the AZD1222 COVID-19 vaccine. The rearrangement links TRBV6-5 to TRBJ1-5, with 9 bases matching TRBD1. As DNA, the CDR3 is TGTGCCAGCAGTTGGGGGACAGGGAGTAATCAGCCCCAGCATTTT. Encoded protein: CASSWGTGSNQPQHF.